The sequence of this T cell receptor beta chain was determined in a study of OX40 agonist ivuxolimab in advanced cancers. Overall study findings and caveats: The investigators did not determine what antigen specificity the expanded peripheral T cells had.

A note on this clone: Its antigen is as yet unknown. Other DNA sequences within the sample encode an identical CDR3.

Clones were sequenced by immunoSEQ multiplex PCR, and TCRdb holds only the in-frame ones, with some missing. The sample contains 85,000 to 95,000 clones, 90% to 95% of which appear only once. Germline V gene data show CDR1 as MNHEY and CDR2 as SMNVEV (reference sequence). There are 14 residues in the CDR3. With 0 bases removed from V and 7 bases from J, the gap between germline ends came to 10 bases. This specimen consisted of CD4+ or CD8+ T cells sorted from blood, obtained in a trial of the OX40 agonist ivuxolimab. The source is an adult with an advanced solid tumor such as melanoma, head and neck, liver or kidney cancer. The rearrangement links TRBV27 to TRBJ2-4; the D gene is possibly TRBD2 (6 bases). CDR3 amino acids: CASSLSGSGNIQYF. The CDR3 region has the DNA TGTGCCAGCAGTTTATCCGGGAGTGGTAACATTCAGTACTTC.